This record looks at one T cell receptor beta chain sequence and its context. The record originates from a study of Ad26.COV2.S vaccination and SARS-CoV-2 variants. Sequencing used immunoSEQ multiplex PCR; TCRdb keeps in-frame clones, though not all of them. The sample lists about 350,000 clones, roughly 90% occurring once. Documented treatment: about 20 received Ad26.COV2.S at low or high dose, single or two shots; several received placebo; per-sample allocation not given. Vaccine and placebo recipients were sampled on day 63 after the first injection. The study used a vaccine consisting of an Ad26 vector that expressed Wuhan-strain SARS-CoV-2 spike. V shed 1 base and J 4 bases; nucleotides not matched to a gene: 9. This CDR3 comprises 16 residues. Germline CDR1 reads MGHDK; CDR2 reads SYGVNS.

The sequence came from a person aged 18-65 years who received the Ad26.COV2.S COVID-19 vaccine or a placebo. V and J are TRBV25-1 and TRBJ2-5; TRBD1 aligns across 7 bases. The sample consisted of peripheral blood, taken in a trial of Ad26.COV2.S vaccine versus placebo. The CDR3 DNA is TGTGCCAGCAGTGAATTTGAGACAGGGTTCGTAGAGACCCAGTACTTC. Protein sequence: CASSEFETGFVETQYF.